This T cell receptor (beta chain) stems from a study of T cell responses to AZD1222 COVID-19 vaccine. V was shortened by 4 bases and J by 5 bases, with 14 bases between the two germline ends. This CDR3 has 14 residues. The germline V gene encodes CDR1 MDHEN and CDR2 SYDVKM. Data came from immunoSEQ multiplex PCR; TCRdb stores just in-frame clones and leaves some out. The repertoire includes 90,000 to 130,000 clones, roughly four fifths of them detected once, and around 4.6% sits in the top ten. The table lists this clone with a few counts. Its antigen remains unknown. Findings and caveats of the study: After two AZD1222 doses, spike-specific TCR breadth and depth rose versus day 0. Unmutated variant regions reportedly attract nearly half of all spike-specific TCRs. Only a handful of AZD1222 recipients tested seropositive at baseline. Clonal diversity may have been underestimated, and the donors were mostly white British, with more females than males.

The rearrangement joins TRBV28 to TRBJ2-5; D may be TRBD1 (6 bases). The specimen was peripheral blood, collected on day 0 of AZD1222 vaccination. This clonotype was sampled from an adult in good health. The CDR3 coding sequence is TGTGCCAGCAGTTCACAGAGGCAGGGGGAGACCCAGTACTTC. Its protein is CASSSQRQGETQYF.